This is a list of T cell receptor beta chains from one sample in a study of blood T cell repertoires in COVID-19. Measured with immunoSEQ multiplex PCR; TCRdb has only the in-frame clones, and not every one. Here the sample spans about 180,000 clones, roughly 85% being singletons. Specimen: peripheral blood. These receptors were collected from a man between 50 and 59 years old with active or convalescent COVID-19. Both conserved end residues are part of each CDR3. Fields, in order: V gene, clone size, J gene, D gene, CDR3 DNA, CDR3 protein. The D gene is left open where the match is weak. Clone size appears in some rows only: once, few, many, or a class for an expanded clone.

TRBV12-3/TRBV12-4	NA	TRBJ2-7	TRBD1	TGTGCCAGCACCTTGGACAGGGGAGACGAGCAGTACTTC	CASTLDRGDEQYF
TRBV18	NA	TRBJ2-3	TRBD2	TGTGCCAGCTCAGGTCTAGCGGGGCTCACAGATACGCAGTATTTT	CASSGLAGLTDTQYF
TRBV2	once	TRBJ1-5	TRBD1	TGTGCCAGCAGTCGACAGGGGAGAGAAAGCAATCAGCCCCAGCATTTT	CASSRQGRESNQPQHF
TRBV27	once	TRBJ1-2	TRBD1	TGTGCCAGCAGTTTGTCCCGTGGACAGGGGAACTATGGCTACACCTTC	CASSLSRGQGNYGYTF
TRBV7-2	NA	TRBJ2-2	NA	TGTGCCAGCAGCTTAGTAGATACCACCGGGGAGCTGTTTTTT	CASSLVDTTGELFF
TRBV5-1	NA	TRBJ1-1	NA	TGCGCCAGCAGCTTGGCCCGCAGGGTAGTTGACACTGAAGCTTTCTTT	CASSLARRVVDTEAFF
TRBV29-1	NA	TRBJ2-1	NA	TGCAGCGTTGATAACGGACAGTCCCTATTCTACAATGAGCAGTTCTTC	CSVDNGQSLFYNEQFF
TRBV3-1/TRBV3-2	NA	TRBJ2-2	NA	TGTGCCAGCAGCCAAGGGAGGACCTACACCGGGGAGCTGTTTTTT	CASSQGRTYTGELFF
TRBV10-1	NA	TRBJ2-3	NA	TGCGCCAGCAGTGAGGAACGTGTGGTGAACTCTAGCACAGATACGCAGTATTTT	CASSEERVVNSSTDTQYF
TRBV30	few	TRBJ1-4	NA	TGTGCCTGGAAAACAGTGGGACAACTACTGTTTTTT	CAWKTVGQLLFF
TRBV6-1	NA	TRBJ1-2	TRBD1	TGTGCCAGCAGTGAGCGGGACAGGGAAAGCTACACCTTC	CASSERDRESYTF
TRBV28	NA	TRBJ1-1	TRBD1	TGTGCCAGCAGCCAAGGTGGACAGGGGGAGAACACTGAAGCTTTCTTT	CASSQGGQGENTEAFF
TRBV7-6	NA	TRBJ2-5	TRBD1	TGTGCCAGCAGCCTCTGGACAGGGGGCGAAGAGACCCAGTACTTC	CASSLWTGGEETQYF
TRBV27	NA	TRBJ1-6	TRBD1	TGTGCCAGCAGTTTAATTCCCCCCACCGGGGGACAGGGTAATTCACCCCTCCACTTT	CASSLIPPTGGQGNSPLHF
TRBV2	NA	TRBJ1-1	NA	TGTGCCAGCAGGGAGGTTAACACTGAAGCTTTCTTT	CASREVNTEAFF
TRBV19	NA	TRBJ1-5	TRBD1	TGTGCCAGTGAACCAGGGGGAAGTCAGCCCCAGCATTTT	CASEPGGSQPQHF
TRBV30	NA	TRBJ2-2	NA	TGTGCCTGGAGTGCACAGGGTGGCGGGGAGCTGTTTTTT	CAWSAQGGGELFF
TRBV19	NA	TRBJ2-4	NA	TGTGCCAGTAGTATGTCGAACGGGGTCAAAAACATTCAGTACTTC	CASSMSNGVKNIQYF
TRBV6-5	NA	TRBJ1-6	NA	TGTGCCAGCAGCCTCCCCGGGCAGGGTAATTCACCCCTCCACTTT	CASSLPGQGNSPLHF
TRBV29-1	NA	TRBJ1-5	NA	TGCAGCGTTGAAGATGGAGAGAGCAATCAGCCCCAGCATTTT	CSVEDGESNQPQHF
TRBV24-1	NA	TRBJ2-7	TRBD1	TGTGCCACCAGTGACTCAGGGACAGGGGGATTCTACGAGCAGTACTTC	CATSDSGTGGFYEQYF
TRBV6-1	NA	TRBJ1-1	NA	TGTGCCAGCAGTGAGGACCAGAGGGCGAACACTGAAGCTTTCTTT	CASSEDQRANTEAFF
TRBV5-1	NA	TRBJ1-2	NA	TGCGCCAGCAGCTTGGCGGCACCCCCCGGGGATGGCTACACCTTC	CASSLAAPPGDGYTF
TRBV2	NA	TRBJ2-5	TRBD1	TGTGCCAGCAGTGAAGAAGCCGCCCTACAGGGGGCTTTGGAGACCCAGTACTTC	CASSEEAALQGALETQYF
TRBV12-2	NA	TRBJ2-3	NA	TGTGCAAGTCGCTTAACCAGGGGGCCTACAGGGGGCAGGGCAGATACGCAGTATTTT	CASRLTRGPTGGRADTQYF
TRBV19	NA	TRBJ2-3	NA	TGTGCCAGTAGTATAGGAGGTAAAGGCACAGATACGCAGTATTTT	CASSIGGKGTDTQYF
TRBV4-1	NA	TRBJ2-1	TRBD2	TGCGCCAGCAGCCAAGATTCGGGACTAGCAGCCTCCTACAATGAGCAGTTCTTC	CASSQDSGLAASYNEQFF
TRBV5-6	NA	TRBJ1-5	TRBD1	TGTGCCAGCAGCTTGAGGACAGGTACGTCTCAGCCCCAGCATTTT	CASSLRTGTSQPQHF
TRBV29-1	NA	TRBJ1-1	TRBD1	TGCAGCGTAGACAGGGGGGCTGAAGCTTTCTTT	CSVDRGAEAFF